This paragraph reports one T cell receptor beta chain. The antigen is undetermined. This entry belongs to a study of T cell responses to AZD1222 COVID-19 vaccine. Study-level findings and limits: In the spike-specific TCR repertoire, nearly half reportedly target unmutated variant regions. It should be noted that donors were predominantly white British and more often female, and clonal diversity was possibly underestimated. Spike as a whole was targeted by vaccine-associated CD4 TCRs, dominant at 160-218 and 743-854.

Germline V gene lookup returns CDR1 SNHLY and CDR2 FYNNEI. V lost 5 bases and J 1 base, leaving 14 bases between the germline ends. The CDR3 is made up of 15 amino acids. The data were produced by immunoSEQ multiplex PCR, yet TCRdb's version contains in-frame clones alone and is incomplete. This sample has about 100,000 clones; approximately 89% occur once, and the top ten carry about 3%. This material consisted of peripheral blood, taken on day 0 of MenACWY control vaccination. This sequence was found in an adult in good health. This chain joins TRBV2 and TRBJ1-1; weak D call: TRBD1 (6 bases). Written as DNA, the CDR3 is TGTGCCAGCAGTAAACAACCGGGACAGAACACTGAAGCTTTCTTT. This encodes CASSKQPGQNTEAFF.